This T cell receptor beta chain was retrieved from a study of CD8+CD57+ T cells in acquired aplastic anemia. About the study: Each DNA sample taken from sorted CD4+ and CD8+ cells came to 2.5 to 4 ug on average. In CD4+ cells, healthy donors produced an average of approximately 11 million reads. Study-wide results and limits: The same twenty-nine CD8+ CDR3 sequences occurred in patients and in controls.

Remarks on this clonotype: The antigen remains unidentified.

According to the study, genomic DNA was the template for TCR beta VDJ and CDR3 profiling. Via MiXCR, TCRdb re-called the reads, giving one row per CDR3 protein. Of 150,000 to 200,000 distinct CDR3 sequences in the sample, 35% to 55% were seen once. CDR3 length: 13 amino acids. Trimming cost V 3 bases and J 8 bases, with 13 bases left between them. Germline CDR1 reads LGHNT; CDR2 reads FRNRAP. Sample: sorted CD4+, CD8+, or CD8+CD57+ T cells (not recorded which) from PBMCs. The chain links TRBV12-5 to TRBJ1-1, with TRBD1 as a possible D gene (5 bases). The origin of this receptor is a human donor in good health. CDR3 nucleotide sequence: TGTGCTAGTGGTTTAGCGGGGCGGGAGGAAGCTTTCTTT. It specifies CASGLAGREEAFF.